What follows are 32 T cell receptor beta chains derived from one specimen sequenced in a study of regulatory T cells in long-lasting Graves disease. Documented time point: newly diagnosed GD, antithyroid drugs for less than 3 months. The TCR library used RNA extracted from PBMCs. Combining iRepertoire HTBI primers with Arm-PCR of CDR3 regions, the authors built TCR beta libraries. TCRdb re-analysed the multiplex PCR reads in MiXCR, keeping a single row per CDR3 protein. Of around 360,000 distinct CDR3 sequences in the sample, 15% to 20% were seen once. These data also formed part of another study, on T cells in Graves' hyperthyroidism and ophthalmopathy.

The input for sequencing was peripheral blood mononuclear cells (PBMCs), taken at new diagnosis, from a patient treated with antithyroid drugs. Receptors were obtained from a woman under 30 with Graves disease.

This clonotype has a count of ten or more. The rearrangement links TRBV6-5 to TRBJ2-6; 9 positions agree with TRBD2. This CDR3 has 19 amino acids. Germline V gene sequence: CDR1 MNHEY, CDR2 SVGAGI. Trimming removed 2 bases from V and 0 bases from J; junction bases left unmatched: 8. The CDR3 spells CASSYVPGLAPSGANVLTF. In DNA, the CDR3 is TGTGCCAGCAGTTACGTCCCGGGACTAGCTCCCTCTGGGGCCAACGTCCTGACTTTC.

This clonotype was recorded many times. The CDR3 bases are TGTGCCAGCAGTGCCAGTTATACCTACGAGCAGTACTTC. Its translation: CASSASYTYEQYF. The V gene is TRBV6-1, the J gene TRBJ2-7; the D is unclear. CDR1 MNHNS and CDR2 SASEGT come from the germline V gene. The V and J ends lost 4 bases and 2 bases respectively, with 9 bases between them. The CDR3 is 13 residues long.

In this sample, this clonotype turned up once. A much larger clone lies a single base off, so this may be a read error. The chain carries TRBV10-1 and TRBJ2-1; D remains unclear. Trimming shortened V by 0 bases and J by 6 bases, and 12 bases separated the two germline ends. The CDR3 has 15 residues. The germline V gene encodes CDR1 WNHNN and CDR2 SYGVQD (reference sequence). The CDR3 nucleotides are TGCGCCAGCAGTGAGTCGCCTAGTCCGATCAATGAGCAGTTCTTC. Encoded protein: CASSESPSPINEQFF.

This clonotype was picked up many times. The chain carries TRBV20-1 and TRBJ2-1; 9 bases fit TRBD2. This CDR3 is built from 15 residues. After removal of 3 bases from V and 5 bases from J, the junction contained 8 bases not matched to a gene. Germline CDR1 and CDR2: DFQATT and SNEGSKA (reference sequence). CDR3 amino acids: CSASHAGGPHNEQFF. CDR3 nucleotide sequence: TGCAGTGCTAGTCACGCGGGAGGGCCCCACAATGAGCAGTTCTTC.

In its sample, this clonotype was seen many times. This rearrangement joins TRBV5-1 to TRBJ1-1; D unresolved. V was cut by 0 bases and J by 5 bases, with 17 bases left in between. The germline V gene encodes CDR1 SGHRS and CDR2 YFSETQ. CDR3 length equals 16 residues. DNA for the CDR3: TGCGCCAGCAGCTTGGAAGGGCAGTATTCCCATACTGAAGCTTTCTTT. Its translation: CASSLEGQYSHTEAFF.

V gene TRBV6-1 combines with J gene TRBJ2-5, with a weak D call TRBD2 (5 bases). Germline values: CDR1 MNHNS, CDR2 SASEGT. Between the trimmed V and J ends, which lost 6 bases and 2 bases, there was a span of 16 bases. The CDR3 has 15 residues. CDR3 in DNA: TGTGCCAGCAGGCCGACGGGGATTATACAAGAGACCCAGTACTTC. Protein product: CASRPTGIIQETQYF.

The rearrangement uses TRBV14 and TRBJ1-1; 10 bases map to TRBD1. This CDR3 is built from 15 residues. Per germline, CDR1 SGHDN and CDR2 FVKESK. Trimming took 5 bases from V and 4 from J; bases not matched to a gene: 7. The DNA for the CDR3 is TGTGCCAGCAGCATCCGGACAGGGGGGGTCACTGAAGCTTTCTTT. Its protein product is CASSIRTGGVTEAFF.

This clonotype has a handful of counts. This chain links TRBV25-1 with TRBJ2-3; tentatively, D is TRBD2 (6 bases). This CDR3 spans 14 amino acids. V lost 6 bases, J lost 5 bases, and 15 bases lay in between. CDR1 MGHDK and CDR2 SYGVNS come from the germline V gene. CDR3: CASSPPGEVDTQYF. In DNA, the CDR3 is TGTGCCAGCAGCCCTCCGGGAGAAGTAGATACGCAGTATTTT.

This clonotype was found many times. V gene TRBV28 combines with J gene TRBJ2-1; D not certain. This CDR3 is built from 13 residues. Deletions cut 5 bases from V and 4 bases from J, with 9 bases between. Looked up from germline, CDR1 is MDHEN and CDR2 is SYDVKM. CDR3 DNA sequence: TGTGCCAGCAGTCAAATCCGGTACAATGAGCAGTTCTTC. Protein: CASSQIRYNEQFF. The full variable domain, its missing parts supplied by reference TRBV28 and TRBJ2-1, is DVKVTQSSRYLVKRTGEKVFLECVQDMDHENMFWYRQDPGLGLRLIYFSYDVKMKEKGDIPEGYSVSREKKERFSLILESASTNQTSMYLCASSQIRYNEQFFGPGTRLTVL.

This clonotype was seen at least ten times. The CDR3 coding sequence is TGCAGTGCTACCGAGGGGACAGGGTTCACAGATACGCAGTATTTT. It codes for CSATEGTGFTDTQYF. The chain combines TRBV20-1 with TRBJ2-3, with 9 bases that match TRBD1. This CDR3 is 15 amino acids long. The V gene's germline CDR1 is DFQATT and CDR2 SNEGSKA (reference sequence). V trimming: 4 bases; J trimming: 2 bases; junction bases outside the gene matches: 7.

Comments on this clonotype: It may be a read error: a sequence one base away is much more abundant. The chain's CDR3 is CATSDAYGTDHNEQFF. For the CDR3, the DNA is TGTGCCACCAGTGATGCTTACGGGACAGACCACAATGAGCAGTTCTTC. The V call is TRBV24-1, the J call TRBJ2-1, with 7 bases lining up with TRBD1. This CDR3 has 16 residues. Germline V gene sequence: CDR1 KGHDR, CDR2 SFDVKD. The junction had 9 bases not matched to a gene; V was cut back by 3 bases and J by 5 bases.

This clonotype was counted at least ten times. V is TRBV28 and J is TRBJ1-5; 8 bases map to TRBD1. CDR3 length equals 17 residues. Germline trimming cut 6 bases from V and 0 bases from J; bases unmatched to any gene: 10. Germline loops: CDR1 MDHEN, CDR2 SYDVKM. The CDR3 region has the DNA TGTGCCAGCAGATCTCAGGGGGCTTCGCATAGCAATCAGCCCCAGCATTTT. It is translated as CASRSQGASHSNQPQHF.

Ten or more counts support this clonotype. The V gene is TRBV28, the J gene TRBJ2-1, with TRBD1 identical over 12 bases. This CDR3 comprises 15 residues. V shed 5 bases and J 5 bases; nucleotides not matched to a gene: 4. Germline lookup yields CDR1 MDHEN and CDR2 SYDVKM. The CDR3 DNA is TGTGCCAGCAGTGTCCGGGACAGGGGGCACAATGAGCAGTTCTTC. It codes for CASSVRDRGHNEQFF.

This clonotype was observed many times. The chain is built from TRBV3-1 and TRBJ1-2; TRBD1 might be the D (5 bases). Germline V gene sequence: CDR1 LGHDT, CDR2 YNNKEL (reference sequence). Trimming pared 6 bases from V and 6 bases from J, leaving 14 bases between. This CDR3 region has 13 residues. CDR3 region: CASRRQGEHGYTF. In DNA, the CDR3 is TGTGCCAGCAGGAGGCAGGGAGAACATGGCTACACCTTC.

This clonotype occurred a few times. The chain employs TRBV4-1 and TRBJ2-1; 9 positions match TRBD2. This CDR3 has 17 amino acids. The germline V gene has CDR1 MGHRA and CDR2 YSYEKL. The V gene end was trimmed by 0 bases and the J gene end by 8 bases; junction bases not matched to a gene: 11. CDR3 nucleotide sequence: TGCGCCAGCAGCCAAGATGCCCCGTTGGTAGCGGGAGATGAGCAGTTCTTC. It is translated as CASSQDAPLVAGDEQFF.

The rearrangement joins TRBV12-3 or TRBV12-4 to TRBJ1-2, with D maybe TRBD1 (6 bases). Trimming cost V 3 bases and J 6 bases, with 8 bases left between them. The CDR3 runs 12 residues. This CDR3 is CASSLPGDGYTF. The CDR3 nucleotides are TGTGCCAGCAGTTTGCCAGGGGATGGCTACACCTTC.

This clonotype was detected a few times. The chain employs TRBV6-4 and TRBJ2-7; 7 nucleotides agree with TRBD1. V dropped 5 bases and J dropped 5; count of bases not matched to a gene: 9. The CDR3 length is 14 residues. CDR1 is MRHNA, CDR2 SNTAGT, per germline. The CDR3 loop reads CASSPTTGSDEQYF. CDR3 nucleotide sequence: TGTGCCAGCAGTCCGACGACAGGGTCGGACGAGCAGTACTTC.

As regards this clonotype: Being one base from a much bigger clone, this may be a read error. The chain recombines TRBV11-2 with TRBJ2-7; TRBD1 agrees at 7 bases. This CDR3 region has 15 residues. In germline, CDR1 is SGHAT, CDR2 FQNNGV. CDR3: CASSFLGQTIDEQHF. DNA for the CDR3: TGTGCCAGCAGCTTTCTGGGACAGACCATTGACGAGCAGCACTTC. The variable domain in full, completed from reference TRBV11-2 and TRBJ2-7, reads EAGVAQSPRYKIIEKRQSVAFWCNPISGHATLYWYQQILGQGPKLLIQFQNNGVVDDSQLPKDRFSAERLKGVDSTLKIQPAKLEDSAVYLCASSFLGQTIDEQHFGPGTRLTVT.

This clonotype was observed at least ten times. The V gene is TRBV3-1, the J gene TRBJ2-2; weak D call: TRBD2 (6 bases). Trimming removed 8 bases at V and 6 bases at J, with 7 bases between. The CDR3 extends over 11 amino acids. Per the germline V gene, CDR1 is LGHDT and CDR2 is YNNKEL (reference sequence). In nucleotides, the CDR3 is TGTGCCAGCCGGGACTCCGGGGAGCTGTTTTTT. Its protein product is CASRDSGELFF.

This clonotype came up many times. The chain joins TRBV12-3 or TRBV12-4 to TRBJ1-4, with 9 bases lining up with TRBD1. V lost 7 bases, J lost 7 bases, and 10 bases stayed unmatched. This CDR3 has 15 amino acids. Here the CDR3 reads CASKLGQGLSEKLFF. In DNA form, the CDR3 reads TGTGCCAGCAAATTAGGACAGGGGCTTTCTGAAAAACTGTTTTTT.

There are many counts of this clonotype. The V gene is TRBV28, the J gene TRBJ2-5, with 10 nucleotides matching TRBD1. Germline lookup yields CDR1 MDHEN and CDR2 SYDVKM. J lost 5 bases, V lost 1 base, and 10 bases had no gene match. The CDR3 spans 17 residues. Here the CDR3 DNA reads TGTGCCAGCAGTTTATTCGCGGTAGGACAGGGGGAGGAGACCCAGTACTTC. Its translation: CASSLFAVGQGEETQYF.

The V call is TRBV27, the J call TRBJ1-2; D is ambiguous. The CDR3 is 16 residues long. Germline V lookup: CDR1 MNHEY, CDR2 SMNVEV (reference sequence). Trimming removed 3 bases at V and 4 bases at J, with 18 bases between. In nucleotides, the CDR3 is TGTGCCAGCAGTTTTTCTATTGAAGGGTCACTCTATGGCTACACCTTC. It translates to CASSFSIEGSLYGYTF.

CDR3 DNA sequence: TGTGCCAGCAGTTACTTCAGGACAGGGGAAGCTTTCTTT. Amino acids: CASSYFRTGEAFF. This sequence joins TRBV6-9 and TRBJ1-1; TRBD1 matches 8 bases. CDR1 is MNHGY, CDR2 SVAAGI, per germline. Trimming cost V 3 bases and J 8 bases; bases outside gene matches: 5. The CDR3 is made up of 13 amino acids.

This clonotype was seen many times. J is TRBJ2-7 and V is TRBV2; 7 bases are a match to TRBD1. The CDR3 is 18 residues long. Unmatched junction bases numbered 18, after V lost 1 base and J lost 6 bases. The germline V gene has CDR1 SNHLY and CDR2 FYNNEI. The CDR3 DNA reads TGTGCCAGCAGTGAAGTAGGCTGGACTGACAGGGTAGACATCGAGCAGTACTTC. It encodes CASSEVGWTDRVDIEQYF.

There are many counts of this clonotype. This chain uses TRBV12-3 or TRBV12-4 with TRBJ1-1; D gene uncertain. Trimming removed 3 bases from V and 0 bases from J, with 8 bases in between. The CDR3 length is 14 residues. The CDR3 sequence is CASSFTLMNTEAFF. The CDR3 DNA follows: TGTGCCAGCAGTTTCACCCTGATGAACACTGAAGCTTTCTTT.

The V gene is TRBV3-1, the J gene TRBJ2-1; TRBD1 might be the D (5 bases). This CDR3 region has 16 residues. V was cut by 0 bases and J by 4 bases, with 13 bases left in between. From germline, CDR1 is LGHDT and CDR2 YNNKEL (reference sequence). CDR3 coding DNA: TGTGCCAGCAGCCAAGAGCTCCGGACATCATACAATGAGCAGTTCTTC. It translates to CASSQELRTSYNEQFF.

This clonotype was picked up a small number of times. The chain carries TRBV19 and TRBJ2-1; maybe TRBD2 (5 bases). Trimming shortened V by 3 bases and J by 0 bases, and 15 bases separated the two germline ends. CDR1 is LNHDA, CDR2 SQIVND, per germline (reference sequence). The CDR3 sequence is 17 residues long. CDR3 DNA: TGTGCCAGTAGTATTTCCCGGGGAGCGGCCTCCTACAATGAGCAGTTCTTC. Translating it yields CASSISRGAASYNEQFF.

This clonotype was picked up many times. The CDR3 bases are TGTGCCAGCAGCCCCGAACTAGCGGCGAACACCGGGGAGCTGTTTTTT. It codes for CASSPELAANTGELFF. J is TRBJ2-2 and V is TRBV7-6, with 8 positions matching TRBD2. The CDR3 contains 16 residues. Germline CDR1 and CDR2: SGHVS and FNYEAQ. With 5 bases clipped from V and 0 bases from J, the junction kept 5 bases outside the gene matches.

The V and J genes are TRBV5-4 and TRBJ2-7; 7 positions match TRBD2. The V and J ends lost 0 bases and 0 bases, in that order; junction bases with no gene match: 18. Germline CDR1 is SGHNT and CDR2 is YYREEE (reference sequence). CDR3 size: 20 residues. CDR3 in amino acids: CASSLVKTPWASGTSYEQYF. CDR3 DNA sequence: TGTGCCAGCAGCTTGGTAAAGACCCCGTGGGCTAGCGGTACCTCCTACGAGCAGTACTTC.

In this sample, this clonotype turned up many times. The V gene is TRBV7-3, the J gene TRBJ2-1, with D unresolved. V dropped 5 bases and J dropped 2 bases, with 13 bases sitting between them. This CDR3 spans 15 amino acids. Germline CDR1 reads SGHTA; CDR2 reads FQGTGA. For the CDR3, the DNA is TGTGCCAGCAGCCCCGCGGTCAGCGCCTACAATGAGCAGTTCTTC. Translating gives CASSPAVSAYNEQFF.

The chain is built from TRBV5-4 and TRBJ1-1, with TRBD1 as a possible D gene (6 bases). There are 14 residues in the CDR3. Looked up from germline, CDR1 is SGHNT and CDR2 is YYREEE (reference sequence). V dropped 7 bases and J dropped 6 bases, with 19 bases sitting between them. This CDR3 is CASHYSGQQAEAFF. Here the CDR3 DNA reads TGTGCCAGCCATTATTCAGGACAGCAAGCTGAAGCTTTCTTT.

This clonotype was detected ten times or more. The CDR3 sequence is CASSPVGAGLGEQYF. CDR3 DNA: TGTGCCAGCAGTCCCGTGGGGGCAGGGTTGGGAGAGCAGTACTTC. The chain joins TRBV2 to TRBJ2-7; maybe TRBD1 (6 bases). Germline CDR1 reads SNHLY; CDR2 reads FYNNEI. V dropped 5 bases and J dropped 7 bases, with 21 bases sitting between them. The CDR3 consists of 15 residues.